This TCR beta chain originates from a study of cytomegalovirus exposure and HLA in healthy donors (dated by TCRdb to 2017 to 2019). General notes on the study: According to an earlier analysis of 450 to 650 of the donors, 150 million to 200 million T cells yielded 117 million unique TCR beta sequences and 276 Gb of sequence data. Roughly 300 gigabases of sequencing data and approximately 92 million unique TCR sequences made up an early release that covered several hundred HLA-typed donors. Of the roughly 410 genotyped donors, over 80% were placed in the genetic ancestry cluster associated with self-reported Caucasian donors. The study aimed to test whether signatures of past pathogen exposure could be identified by cataloging public T cell receptors. The T cell repertoires of about 700 subjects were profiled by immunosequencing and related to cytomegalovirus serostatus. A separate validation cohort of roughly 130 different subjects was used in addition to the 666-subject first cohort. To predict cytomegalovirus infection status, the study combined high-throughput TCR immunosequencing, statistical association of individual TCRs with disease status, and machine learning. A later analysis re-examined previously published TCR beta repertoires from more than 650 donors and added high-resolution HLA genotyping to investigate patterns of TCR occurrence. Rather than drawing on any new phenotypic data, the later analysis identified candidate immune exposures from TCR beta sequences and the way those sequences occurred across donors. In an earlier analysis of 587 of the donors, high-throughput TCR beta sequencing was used to judge whether each TCR beta V gene segment behaved as functional or pseudogenic. Donor age, sex, ethnicity and CMV serostatus were compiled together with the repertoire data. Genome-wide SNP genotypes for about 65% of the 666 donors were used in a later genetic analysis, which treated that subset as a discovery cohort. Every repertoire in the discovery cohort had been generated on one and the same sequencing platform. HLA typing covered class I and class II loci at four-digit resolution. The number of donors typed differed by locus, with roughly 629-640 for A, B, C, DRB1 and DQB1, roughly 520 for DQA1, approximately 570 for DPA1, and some 440 for DPB1. Four to six DR-DQ haplotypes were handled as single units for association and clustering, since linkage in the cohort was strong. Among 300 to 450 genotyped donors of the cohort, an average of approximately 240,000 unique TCR beta nucleotide sequences were sequenced per donor, roughly 18% of them non-productive.

Here is what the overall study found, with its caveats: A few of the identified cytomegalovirus-associated TCR beta chains were confirmed in vitro to be specific for cytomegalovirus antigens. A further reported finding was that TCR beta sequences accurately predicted the HLA-A and HLA-B alleles for most subjects in the first cohort. Correlated functional status among segregating V segments might be attributable to linkage disequilibrium, but an unknown experimental factor could not be ruled out. At a false discovery rate of 0.05, a later analysis linked around 17,000 TCR beta sequences to specific HLA alleles. In the study, around 160 TCR beta chains were listed as associated with cytomegalovirus. In a later analysis, several top co-occurrence clusters were reported to appear linked to parvovirus B19, influenza, CMV and Epstein-Barr virus. V-gene and J-gene trimming of TCR beta chains was associated with a missense DCLRE1C variant in a later genetic analysis, and the association was replicated in an independent cohort. Sequencing depth was assumed to be roughly uniform across donors in the presence/absence analyses, though that assumption may not hold. While some public TCRs were present in many individuals, most TCR sequences turned up only very rarely across donors. The classifier was reported to diagnose cytomegalovirus status with high specificity and sensitivity in both the original and validation cohorts. Compared with equally common non-associated chains, HLA-associated TCR beta chains in a later analysis were more clonally expanded and had lower generation probabilities. The authors suggested that the approach could potentially be extended to other disease states and immunological phenotypes. Some IMGT-functional V segments, including TRBV6-2 and TRBV6-3, could not be told apart with the 87-base-pair reads, so those segments were excluded. Because HLA typing was unavailable for some donors at each locus, only the typed subset was used in association tests. In a later analysis, TCR association rates were found to vary across HLA loci, with the most associated TCRs seen for DRB1 alleles and the fewest for HLA-C alleles. In an earlier analysis of 500 to 650 of the donors, most TCR beta V segments appeared in productive rearrangements about 87% or about 30% of the time, broadly matching IMGT annotations. A cluster of highly shared sequence variants was judged likely to be a technical artifact of the sequencing pipeline. A later genetic analysis reported fewer N-insertions in productive TCRs among donors in an Asian-associated ancestry cluster than the roughly 700-donor mean. In this cohort, only TCR beta chains were sequenced, and detectable features were limited by the absence of alpha or paired-chain data. The only immune exposure information available for the cohort was CMV serostatus. When HLA alleles, especially DR and DQ, strongly co-occurred, attributing TCR associations to individual alleles was difficult. A later analysis found that most CMV-associated TCR beta chains appeared HLA-restricted, with HLA associations seemingly driven largely by CMV exposure. Because counts were too low, some 16 rarely observed V segments, including chromosome 9 orphons, were excluded from the earlier analysis of several hundred of the donors.

Worth noting for this clone: The specificity of this receptor is unknown. The sample holds no much larger clone one base away, and base qualities are not on file.

For CDR1 and CDR2, the germline V gene (reference sequence) lists SGHNT and YYREEE. Trimmed from V: 4 bases; trimmed from J: 4 bases; junction bases lacking a gene match: 7. The CDR3 has 15 amino acids, counting the end cysteine and phenylalanine. The only DNA kept is the CDR3, 45 bases in frame from the first base. The cohort was made up of hundreds of healthy bone marrow donors. All cohort members were sampled while nominally healthy, although unrecorded immune exposures were likely present. The donor was CMV seronegative and belonged to the group of 352 seronegative cohort members. A peripheral blood sample was collected from each donor, and TCR beta sequencing was performed on peripheral blood mononuclear cells. Genomic DNA was extracted from the blood cell samples with the Qiagen DNeasy Blood Extraction Kit. Receptor libraries were prepared by the immunoSEQ multiplex PCR assay. For the multiplex PCR, a mixture combining 60 forward primers for TCR Vbeta segments and 13 reverse primers for TCR Jbeta segments was used. Amplification of the CDR3 region of rearranged TCR beta genes was performed with a multiplex PCR assay on genomic DNA. On the Illumina HiSeq System, the amplified TCR beta libraries were sequenced as 87-base-pair reads. The original methods were these. A later analysis tallied approximately 87 million unique TCR beta chains across the 660 or so repertoires, and some 10 million of those chains were shared by two or more donors. To remove PCR and sequencing errors, raw reads were error-corrected and collapsed into unique sequences using a nearest-neighbor algorithm that merged closely related sequences. To assign V, D and J gene segments, CDR3 sequences were aligned to IMGT reference sequences. For a sequence to be retained, a match of at least six nucleotides to both a V gene segment and a J gene segment was required. A rearrangement was called productive if the CDR3 had no stop codons and remained in frame with V and J, and every other rearrangement was called non-productive. CDR3 was defined according to IMGT convention as the region running from the second conserved V-encoded cysteine to the conserved J-encoded phenylalanine. In an earlier analysis of 500 to 650 of the donors, sequences lacking an unambiguous match to a single V gene segment were excluded. In an earlier analysis of 450 to 700 of the donors, V segments were called functional above 56.7% productive rearrangements and were called segregating when the between-donor standard deviation exceeded 5%. A statistical classification framework was built to diagnose cytomegalovirus status from the catalog of TCR beta chain sequences. V and J gene assignment, in a later analysis, came from comparing TCR nucleotide sequences with IMGT/GENE-DB human TR gene sequences. Using the TCRdist pipeline, a later analysis assigned CDR3 sequences along with most-parsimonious VDJ recombination scenarios. A later analysis defined each TCR beta chain by its CDR3 amino acid sequence plus V-gene family, and excluded reads lacking a unique V-gene family. As a way to deal with suspected cross-contamination and a sequencing artifact, a later analysis dropped 500 to 700 nucleotide sequences that were highly shared and had low generation probability. In a later analysis, a clonal expansion index for each public chain was calculated from normalized within-repertoire ranks of inferred template counts. In a later analysis, generation probabilities were computed using a VDJ recombination model fitted to out-of-frame rearrangements, and the results were checked against IGoR. In a later analysis, hypergeometric tests were used to score TCR-TCR, TCR-HLA and TCR-CMV co-occurrence, with a repertoire-size bias correction applied to TCR pairs. To estimate false discovery rates, a later analysis permuted the HLA or CMV assignments 20 times. In a later analysis, co-occurring TCRs were grouped with DBSCAN, and TCRdist sequence similarity was added when clustering was performed within HLA-allele-positive subsets. Repertoires with fewer than 30,000 or more than 120,000 public chains, plus five repertoires with anomalous nucleotide sharing, were excluded from co-occurrence clustering. The table comes from immuneACCESS by way of TCRdb, which keeps in-frame sequences with V and J called. Part of the clones is missing from these tables; in studies checked, under half for an unresolved V gene and the rest for unknown reasons. Clone size and the V and J calls come from that table; the DNA yielded D and trimming. Here the sample has 150,000 to 200,000 clones; around 79% occur a single time. The leading ten clones occupy 1.6% of the sample.

The receptor chain draws on TRBV5-4 and TRBJ2-2; a stretch of 7 junction bases matches TRBD1. The source material was PBMCs. This clonotype was obtained from a woman aged 45-59 years in good health and CMV-seronegative. The nucleotide sequence reads TGTGCCAGCAGCACCGACAGGGTGGGCACCGGGGAGCTGTTTTTT. Its amino acids are CASSTDRVGTGELFF.